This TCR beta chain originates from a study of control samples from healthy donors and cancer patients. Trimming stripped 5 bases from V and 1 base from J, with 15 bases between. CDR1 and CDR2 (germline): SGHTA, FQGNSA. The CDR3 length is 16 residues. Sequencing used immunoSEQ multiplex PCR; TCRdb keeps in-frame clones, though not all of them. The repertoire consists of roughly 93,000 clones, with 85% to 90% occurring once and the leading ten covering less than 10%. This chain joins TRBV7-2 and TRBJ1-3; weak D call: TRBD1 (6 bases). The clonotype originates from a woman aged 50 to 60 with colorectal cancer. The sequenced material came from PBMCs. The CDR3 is CASSPIGGGSGNTIYF. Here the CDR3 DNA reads TGTGCCAGCAGCCCCATCGGAGGGGGTTCTGGAAACACCATATATTTT.